Listed below are T cell receptor beta chains from one sample, sequenced in a study of shared clonotypes between healthy human individuals. The data were produced by immunoSEQ multiplex PCR, yet TCRdb's version contains in-frame clones alone and is incomplete. The table lists around 1.5 million clones, roughly 98% of them singletons. Sequenced input: naive CD4+ T cells sorted from blood. The receptor set was obtained from a man under 40 in good health. Both conserved end residues are part of each CDR3. D genes are given only for firm matches. Clone size is stated in some rows and not others, as once, few, many or a class when expanded.

clone size	V gene	J gene	D gene	CDR3 DNA	CDR3 protein
NA	TRBV10-3	TRBJ2-7	NA	TGTGCCATCAGTCCACTCCGACTCCTAAACTACGAGCAGTACTTC	CAISPLRLLNYEQYF
NA	TRBV28	TRBJ1-5	NA	TGTGCCAGCAGCCGAAGGGGGACCCACAATCAGCCCCAGCATTTT	CASSRRGTHNQPQHF
NA	TRBV28	TRBJ2-5	TRBD1	TGTGCCAGCGGAATAAGACAGGGGTTCACAGAGACCCAGTACTTC	CASGIRQGFTETQYF
NA	TRBV6-1	TRBJ2-1	NA	TGTGCCAGCAGTGACGGTCGCCAAGGCTCCTACAATGAGCAGTTCTTC	CASSDGRQGSYNEQFF
NA	TRBV18	TRBJ2-1	TRBD2	TGTGCCAGCTCACCACTTCCTAGCGGGAGGGCCGACTACAATGAGCAGTTCTTC	CASSPLPSGRADYNEQFF
NA	TRBV5-4	TRBJ2-5	NA	TGTGCCAGCAGCGAAGTGGGACGCACTGGGGGAGAGACCCAGTACTTC	CASSEVGRTGGETQYF
NA	TRBV6-1	TRBJ2-1	NA	TGTGCCAGCAGTGAACTTACGGGAGTGTCCGAGCAGTTCTTC	CASSELTGVSEQFF
NA	TRBV19	TRBJ2-2	TRBD2	TGTGCCAGTAGTATAGATGGGACTAGCGGGAGGTCGCTGTTTTTT	CASSIDGTSGRSLFF
NA	TRBV19	TRBJ2-7	NA	TGTGCCAGTAGTATTTTGAGCGGCCACGAGCAGTACTTC	CASSILSGHEQYF
NA	TRBV6-1	TRBJ2-7	TRBD1	TGTGCCAGCAGTGGCACATGGGACAGGGACTACGAGCAGTACTTC	CASSGTWDRDYEQYF
NA	TRBV28	TRBJ2-1	TRBD2	TGTGCCAGCAGTCCCCCCTCCGGGACTACCATCCCGAATGAGCAGTTCTTC	CASSPPSGTTIPNEQFF
NA	TRBV10-3	TRBJ1-5	NA	TGTGCCATCAGCGAAAGAACCGGGACATCGGATCAGCCCCAGCATTTT	CAISERTGTSDQPQHF
NA	TRBV28	TRBJ2-7	TRBD2	TGTGCCAGCCGCAGCGGGGAGCCCCCCTACGAGCAGTACTTC	CASRSGEPPYEQYF
NA	TRBV4-3	TRBJ2-2	TRBD2	TGCGCCAGCAGCCCCCAAAGAGGGGTAACTAGCGGGAGTTTTCTTTCCGGGGAGCTGTTTTTT	CASSPQRGVTSGSFLSGELFF
NA	TRBV6-5	TRBJ1-3	NA	TGTGCCAGCAGTTACTCACCGGATTTCTCTGGAAACACCATATATTTT	CASSYSPDFSGNTIYF
NA	TRBV28	TRBJ2-2	NA	TGTGCCAGCAGTTTAAGCAGTACCGGGGAGCTGTTTTTT	CASSLSSTGELFF
NA	TRBV9	TRBJ2-7	TRBD1	TGTGCCAGCAGCTACCAGGGGGCTTCCTACGAGCAGTACTTC	CASSYQGASYEQYF
NA	TRBV18	TRBJ2-7	TRBD2	TGTGCCAGCTCACCAAGGACTAGCGGGGGTGACGAGCAGTACTTC	CASSPRTSGGDEQYF
NA	TRBV5-1	TRBJ2-1	NA	TGCGCCAGCAGCTTGAACCAAGGGGCCTACAATGAGCAGTTCTTC	CASSLNQGAYNEQFF
NA	TRBV18	TRBJ2-7	NA	TGTGCCAGCTCACCTGATGGGGGGTACTTCGAGCAGTACTTC	CASSPDGGYFEQYF
NA	TRBV10-2	TRBJ2-3	TRBD2	TGCGCCAGCGGATTAGCGGGAGGGATCGCAGATACGCAGTATTTT	CASGLAGGIADTQYF
NA	TRBV7-2	TRBJ1-1	NA	TGTGCCAGCACCAACGGGGCATGGGGAACTGAAGCTTTCTTT	CASTNGAWGTEAFF
NA	TRBV2	TRBJ2-5	NA	TGTGCCAGCAGTGTTACCGGTGGTGAGACCCAGTACTTC	CASSVTGGETQYF
few	TRBV10-3	TRBJ2-7	NA	TGTGCCATCAGTGAGTCGAAGGGCGAGCAGTACTTC	CAISESKGEQYF
NA	TRBV5-1	TRBJ2-1	NA	TGCGCCAGCAGCCCCGGGGTGGGGGATGAGCAGTTCTTC	CASSPGVGDEQFF
NA	TRBV18	TRBJ2-2	TRBD2	TGTGCCAGCTCACCACCGGGGCGGGAGGAAACCGGGGAGCTGTTTTTT	CASSPPGREETGELFF
NA	TRBV11-2	TRBJ2-1	TRBD2	TGTGCCAGCAGCTTAGAGGGGACTAGTAGGAATGAGCAGTTCTTC	CASSLEGTSRNEQFF
NA	TRBV5-1	TRBJ2-3	TRBD1	TGCGCCAGCAGTTTTAGGGCAGGGGGCGGCACAGATACGCAGTATTTT	CASSFRAGGGTDTQYF
NA	TRBV27	TRBJ2-5	NA	TGTGCCAGCAGTTTAACCGAGCCCGGGGAATCAGAGACCCAGTACTTC	CASSLTEPGESETQYF
NA	TRBV27	TRBJ1-4	TRBD1	TGTGCCAGCAGTTTTAAGACAGGGGTCCGGAAAAAACTGTTTTTT	CASSFKTGVRKKLFF
NA	TRBV6-5	TRBJ1-5	NA	TGTGCCAGCGCGCCCGCCGGGCGAAGTGAGCCCCAGCATTTT	CASAPAGRSEPQHF
NA	TRBV7-8	TRBJ2-1	NA	TGTGCCAGCAGCTTCCGCCGGGACGGTTCCTACAATGAGCAGTTCTTC	CASSFRRDGSYNEQFF
once	TRBV27	TRBJ2-7	TRBD2	TGTGCCAGCAGAAGGGGACTAGCGGGAGACTACGAGCAGTACTTC	CASRRGLAGDYEQYF
NA	TRBV6-5	TRBJ2-3	NA	TGTGCCAGCAGTTACTCCTGGGATTTAGATACGCAGTATTTT	CASSYSWDLDTQYF
NA	TRBV7-9	TRBJ2-7	NA	TGTGCCAGCAGCCCGGGGGATACCGACGAGCAGTACTTC	CASSPGDTDEQYF
NA	TRBV9	TRBJ1-1	TRBD1	TGTGCCAGCAGCGCCAACGCCAATCGATGGGACAGGGGGAACACTGAAGCTTTCTTT	CASSANANRWDRGNTEAFF
NA	TRBV10-3	TRBJ2-5	TRBD2	TGTGCCATCAGTCGGACTAGCTCCGAGACCCAGTACTTC	CAISRTSSETQYF
NA	TRBV14	TRBJ2-7	NA	TGTGCCAGCAGCCGTGGGGCAGGTTACGAGCAGTACTTC	CASSRGAGYEQYF
NA	TRBV10-1	TRBJ2-2	NA	TGCGCCAGCAGTGAGCAGGCCAGCGGGGAGCTGTTTTTT	CASSEQASGELFF
NA	TRBV7-9	TRBJ2-2	TRBD2	TGTGCCAGCAGCTCCCCGTGGGAGGGGACCGGGGAGCTGTTTTTT	CASSSPWEGTGELFF
NA	TRBV5-5	TRBJ2-7	NA	TGTGCCAGCACCGCCGACGGTTTCTTCTCCTACGAGCAGTACTTC	CASTADGFFSYEQYF
NA	TRBV6-5	TRBJ2-7	TRBD1	TGTGCCAGCAGCACCCTACAGGGGTTAGACGAGCAGTACTTC	CASSTLQGLDEQYF
NA	TRBV18	TRBJ1-4	NA	TGTGCCAGCTCGCGCCTATCCGGGGGGCTAACTAATGAAAAACTGTTTTTT	CASSRLSGGLTNEKLFF
NA	TRBV7-9	TRBJ2-5	TRBD1	TGTGCCAGCAGTCCCGGGACAGGGGTCCAAGAGACCCAGTACTTC	CASSPGTGVQETQYF
NA	TRBV7-9	TRBJ2-7	TRBD2	TGTGCCAGCAACCAGGCAGCGGGAGGCTACGAGCAGTACTTC	CASNQAAGGYEQYF